One and the same sample provided the 16 T cell receptor beta chains below, sequenced in a study of vaccination and CD4 T cells after COVID-19. Scientists ran DNA taken from cultured CD4+ T cells through the Oncomine TCR Beta short-read assay for sequencing. TCRdb analysed the PCR reads with MiXCR anew, one entry per CDR3 protein. The data hold under 9,000 distinct CDR3 sequences, with around 49% observed a single time. The treatment: roughly nine-day PBMC culture with coronavirus spike peptide pools or control peptides (ViraFEST assay). No cognate antigen is known for these TCRs. The specimen was CD4+ T cells from blood, cultured in vitro. The receptors stem from a human donor who had recovered from COVID-19.

V gene TRBV2 combines with J gene TRBJ2-7; a possible D gene is TRBD2 (7 bases). The ends were cut back, 3 bases at V and 6 bases at J, with 18 bases in the middle. CDR3 size: 15 residues. Germline CDR1 reads SNHLY; CDR2 reads FYNNEI. The DNA of the CDR3 is TGTGCCAGCAGTGAGGGGGCTAGCGGTTGGTTCGAGCAGTACTTC. Translation gives CASSEGASGWFEQYF. Supplemented by reference TRBV2 and TRBJ2-7, the full variable domain reads EPEVTQTPSHQVTQMGQEVILRCVPISNHLYFYWYRQILGQKVEFLVSFYNNEISEKSEIFDDQFSVERPDGSNFTLKIRSTKLEDSAMYFCASSEGASGWFEQYFGPGTRLTVT.

This clonotype was seen a handful of times. The chain employs TRBV20-1 and TRBJ2-7, with TRBD1 matching over 9 bases. Germline loops: CDR1 DFQATT, CDR2 SNEGSKA (reference sequence). Unmatched junction bases numbered 6, after V lost 3 bases and J lost 0 bases. This CDR3 spans 15 amino acids. CDR3 in DNA: TGCAGTGCTAGTCCTGGGACAGGGCTCTCCTACGAGCAGTACTTC. It translates to CSASPGTGLSYEQYF.

J is TRBJ2-3 and V is TRBV6-2 or TRBV6-3; TRBD2 agrees at 7 bases. CDR1 and CDR2 (germline): MNHEY, SVGEGT. Germline trimming cut 6 bases from V and 5 bases from J; bases unmatched to any gene: 11. This CDR3 spans 15 amino acids. The chain's CDR3 is CASSAGDARGDTQYF. The CDR3 nucleotides read TGTGCCAGCAGCGCGGGGGATGCACGCGGAGATACGCAGTATTTT.

The chain recombines TRBV20-1 with TRBJ2-2; no firm D call. With 2 bases removed from V and 1 base from J, the gap between germline ends came to 11 bases. CDR3 size: 15 residues. Germline V gene sequence: CDR1 DFQATT, CDR2 SNEGSKA (reference sequence). Here the CDR3 DNA reads TGCAGTGCTAGACCTTCTCCGAGGAACACCGGGGAGCTGTTTTTT. It is translated as CSARPSPRNTGELFF.

V gene TRBV6-1 combines with J gene TRBJ2-2, with 7 bases identical to TRBD1. Per the germline V gene, CDR1 is MNHNS and CDR2 is SASEGT. The CDR3 has 17 residues. With V trimmed by 6 bases and J by 0 bases, 10 bases remained unmatched. The DNA of the CDR3 is TGTGCCAGCAGGCCTTCCCGGGACAGAGCGAACACCGGGGAGCTGTTTTTT. This gives the protein CASRPSRDRANTGELFF.

This chain uses TRBV20-1 with TRBJ1-1, with a tentative D call TRBD1 (6 bases). Trimming removed 2 bases at V and 8 bases at J, with 9 bases between. The CDR3 totals 11 residues. Germline V lookup: CDR1 DFQATT, CDR2 SNEGSKA (reference sequence). The CDR3 DNA follows: TGCAGTGCTAGATCAACAGGGGAAGCTTTCTTT. It encodes CSARSTGEAFF.

The chain employs TRBV7-2 and TRBJ2-1, with D perhaps given as TRBD1 or TRBD2 (5 bases each). Germline values: CDR1 SGHTA, CDR2 FQGNSA. The CDR3 contains 13 residues. V was cut by 5 bases and J by 8 bases, with 13 bases left in between. CDR3 in amino acids: CASSPPWGYEQFF. For the CDR3, the DNA is TGTGCCAGCAGCCCGCCGTGGGGGTATGAGCAGTTCTTC.

This rearrangement joins TRBV30 to TRBJ2-3; tentative D call: TRBD2 (6 bases). The CDR3 extends over 14 amino acids. Germline lookup yields CDR1 GTSNPN and CDR2 SVGIG (reference sequence). Trimming took 2 bases from V and 4 from J, leaving 13 bases between them. This chain's CDR3 is CAWSIGLASDTQYF. In nucleotides, the CDR3 is TGTGCCTGGAGTATCGGCCTAGCGTCAGATACGCAGTATTTT.

The V and J genes are TRBV11-1 and TRBJ1-2, with 9 nucleotides matching TRBD1. The CDR3 spans 13 residues. V gave up 4 bases and J gave up 8 bases; unmatched junction bases: 5. CDR1 SGHAT and CDR2 FQDESV come from the germline V gene (reference sequence). The CDR3 coding sequence is TGTGCCAGCAGCTCCTTGGACAGGGGCGGCTACACCTTC. Protein: CASSSLDRGGYTF.

In this sample, this clonotype turned up a few times. The chain is built from TRBV7-8 and TRBJ2-5; D remains ambiguous. V lost 5 bases and J lost 5, with 6 bases in between. Germline CDR1 is SGHVS and CDR2 is FQNEAQ. The CDR3 covers 11 residues. The CDR3 DNA reads TGTGCCAGCAGCGCGCGGGAGACCCAGTACTTC. Its translation is CASSARETQYF.

The chain uses TRBV6-5 and TRBJ2-1, with a possible D match to TRBD2 (6 bases). Trimming pared 4 bases from V and 6 bases from J, leaving 16 bases between. This CDR3 contains 15 residues. Germline loops: CDR1 MNHEY, CDR2 SVGAGI. The CDR3 spells CASSLVQGSGNEQFF. The CDR3 DNA reads as TGTGCCAGCAGTTTAGTGCAAGGTAGCGGCAATGAGCAGTTCTTC.

The rearrangement uses TRBV6-5 and TRBJ2-1, with 8 positions matching TRBD2. From germline, CDR1 is MNHEY and CDR2 SVGAGI. This CDR3 spans 16 amino acids. The trim removed 4 bases at V and 4 bases at J, leaving 9 bases unmatched. For the CDR3, the DNA is TGTGCCAGCAGTTCCCGACCCGTAGCGGGGTACAATGAGCAGTTCTTC. This encodes CASSSRPVAGYNEQFF.

The V and J genes are TRBV20-1 and TRBJ2-3, with TRBD2 identical over 8 bases. The germline CDR1 and CDR2 sequences are DFQATT and SNEGSKA (reference sequence). The length of the CDR3 is 17 residues. V lost 2 bases and J lost 1; bases outside the gene matches: 11. The CDR3 loop is CSARKPTGGGGTDTQYF. The CDR3 DNA reads TGCAGTGCTAGAAAACCGACCGGGGGGGGAGGCACAGATACGCAGTATTTT.

The rearrangement joins TRBV2 to TRBJ1-1; 7 bases are a match to TRBD1. V lost 2 bases, J lost 1 base, and 4 bases stayed unmatched. The CDR3 is made up of 15 amino acids. Germline loops: CDR1 SNHLY, CDR2 FYNNEI. This CDR3 is CASSELPGGNTEAFF. CDR3 nucleotides: TGTGCCAGCAGTGAATTGCCAGGGGGGAACACTGAAGCTTTCTTT.

J is TRBJ1-1 and V is TRBV4-1, with D possibly TRBD1 on 5 matching bases. V lost 3 bases, J lost 1 base, and 12 bases lay in between. Germline V gene sequence: CDR1 MGHRA, CDR2 YSYEKL. There are 15 residues in the CDR3. CDR3 DNA sequence: TGCGCCAGCAGCCAGAAAGGGGCCGGGAACACTGAAGCTTTCTTT. Amino acids: CASSQKGAGNTEAFF.

V usage is TRBV11-3 and J usage is TRBJ2-1; D is undetermined. Germline loops: CDR1 SGHNT, CDR2 YENEEA. The CDR3 has 14 amino acids. Trimming pared 5 bases from V and 3 bases from J, leaving 11 bases between. CDR3 in amino acids: CASSALGNYNEQFF. CDR3 DNA: TGTGCCAGCAGCGCCTTAGGAAACTACAATGAGCAGTTCTTC. Using reference TRBV11-3 and TRBJ2-1 for the parts outside the CDR3, the full variable domain is EAGVVQSPRYKIIEKKQPVAFWCNPISGHNTLYWYLQNLGQGPELLIRYENEEAVDDSQLPKDRFSAERLKGVDSTLKIQPAELGDSAVYLCASSALGNYNEQFFGPGTRLTVL.